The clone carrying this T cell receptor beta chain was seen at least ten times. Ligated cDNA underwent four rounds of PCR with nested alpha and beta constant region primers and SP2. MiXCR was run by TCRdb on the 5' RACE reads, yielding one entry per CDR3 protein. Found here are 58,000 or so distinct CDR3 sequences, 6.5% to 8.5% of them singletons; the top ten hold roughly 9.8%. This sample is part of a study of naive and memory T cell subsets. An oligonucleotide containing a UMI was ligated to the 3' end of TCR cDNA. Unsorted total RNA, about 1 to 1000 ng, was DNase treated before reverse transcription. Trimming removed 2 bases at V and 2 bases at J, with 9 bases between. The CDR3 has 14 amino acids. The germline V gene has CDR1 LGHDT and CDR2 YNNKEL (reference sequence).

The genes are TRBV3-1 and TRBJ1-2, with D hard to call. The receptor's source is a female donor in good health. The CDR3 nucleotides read TGTGCCAGCAGCCAAAATAGGGCGAACTATGGCTACACCTTC. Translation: CASSQNRANYGYTF.